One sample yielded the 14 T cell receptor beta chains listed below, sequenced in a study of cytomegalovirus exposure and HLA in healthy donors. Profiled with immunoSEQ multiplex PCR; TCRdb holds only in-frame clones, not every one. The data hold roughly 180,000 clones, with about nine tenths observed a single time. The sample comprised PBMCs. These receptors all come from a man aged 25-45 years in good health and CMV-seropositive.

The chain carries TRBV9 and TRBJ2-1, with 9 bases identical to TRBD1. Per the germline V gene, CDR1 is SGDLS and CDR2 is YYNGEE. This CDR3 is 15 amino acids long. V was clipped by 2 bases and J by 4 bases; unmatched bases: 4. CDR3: CASSVSGTGYNEQFF. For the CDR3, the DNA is TGTGCCAGCAGCGTGTCCGGGACAGGGTACAATGAGCAGTTCTTC.

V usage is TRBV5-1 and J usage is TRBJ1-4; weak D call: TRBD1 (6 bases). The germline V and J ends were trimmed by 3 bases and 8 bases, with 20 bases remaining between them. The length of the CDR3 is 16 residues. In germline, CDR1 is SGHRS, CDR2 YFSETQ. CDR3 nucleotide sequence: TGCGCCAGCAGCTCCGACTTTGGGGGCCCCCGGGAAAAACTGTTTTTT. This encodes CASSSDFGGPREKLFF.

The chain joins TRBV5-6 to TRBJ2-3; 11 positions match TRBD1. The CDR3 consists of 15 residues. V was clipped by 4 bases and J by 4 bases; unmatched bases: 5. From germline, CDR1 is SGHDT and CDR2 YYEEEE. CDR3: CASSPDRGPSDTQYF. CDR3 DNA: TGTGCCAGCAGCCCGGACAGGGGGCCCTCAGATACGCAGTATTTT.

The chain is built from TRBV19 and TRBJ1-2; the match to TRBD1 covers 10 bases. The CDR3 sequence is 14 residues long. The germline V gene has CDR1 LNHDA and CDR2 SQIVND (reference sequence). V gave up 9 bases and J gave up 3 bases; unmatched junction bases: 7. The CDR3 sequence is CASRQDRGHYGYTF. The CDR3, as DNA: TGTGCCAGCAGACAAGACAGGGGGCACTATGGCTACACCTTC.

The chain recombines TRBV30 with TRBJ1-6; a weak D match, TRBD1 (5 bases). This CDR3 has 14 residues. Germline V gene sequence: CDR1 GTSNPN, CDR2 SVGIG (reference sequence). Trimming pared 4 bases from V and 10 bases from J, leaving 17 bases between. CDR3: CAWTRQLGASPLHF. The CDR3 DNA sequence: TGTGCCTGGACCCGACAGCTTGGAGCCTCACCCCTCCACTTT.

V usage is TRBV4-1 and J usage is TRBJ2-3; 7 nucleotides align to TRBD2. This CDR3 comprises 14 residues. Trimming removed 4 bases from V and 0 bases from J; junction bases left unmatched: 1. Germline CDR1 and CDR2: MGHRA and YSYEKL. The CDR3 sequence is CASSRGGSTDTQYF. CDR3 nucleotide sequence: TGCGCCAGCAGCCGGGGGGGTAGCACAGATACGCAGTATTTT.

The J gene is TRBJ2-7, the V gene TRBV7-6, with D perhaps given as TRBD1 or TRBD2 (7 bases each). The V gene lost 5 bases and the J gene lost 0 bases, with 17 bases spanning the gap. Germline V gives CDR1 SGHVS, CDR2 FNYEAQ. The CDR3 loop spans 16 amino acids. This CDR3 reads CASSRDREGGSYEQYF. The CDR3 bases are TGTGCCAGCAGCCGTGACAGGGAGGGGGGCTCCTACGAGCAGTACTTC.

In DNA, the CDR3 is TGTGCCAGCAGCTTGGGACTAGCCGCAGATACGCAGTATTTT. It translates to CASSLGLAADTQYF. This rearrangement joins TRBV5-6 to TRBJ2-3; 7 positions match TRBD2. V shed 0 bases and J 4 bases; nucleotides not matched to a gene: 2. The germline V gene encodes CDR1 SGHDT and CDR2 YYEEEE. The CDR3 consists of 14 residues. The full variable domain, its missing parts supplied by reference TRBV5-6 and TRBJ2-3, is DAGVTQSPTHLIKTRGQQVTLRCSPKSGHDTVSWYQQALGQGPQFIFQYYEEEERQRGNFPDRFSGHQFPNYSSELNVNALLLGDSALYLCASSLGLAADTQYFGPGTRLTVL.

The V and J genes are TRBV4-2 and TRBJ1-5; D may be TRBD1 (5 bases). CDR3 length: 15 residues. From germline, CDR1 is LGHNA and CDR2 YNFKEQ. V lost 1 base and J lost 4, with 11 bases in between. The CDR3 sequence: CASSQGGGLNQPQHF. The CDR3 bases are TGTGCCAGCAGCCAAGGGGGGGGATTGAATCAGCCCCAGCATTTT.

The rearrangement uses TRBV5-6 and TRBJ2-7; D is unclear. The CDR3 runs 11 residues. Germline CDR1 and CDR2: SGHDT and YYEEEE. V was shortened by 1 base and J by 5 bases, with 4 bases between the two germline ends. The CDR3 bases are TGTGCCAGCAGCTTGACCGACGAGCAGTACTTC. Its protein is CASSLTDEQYF.

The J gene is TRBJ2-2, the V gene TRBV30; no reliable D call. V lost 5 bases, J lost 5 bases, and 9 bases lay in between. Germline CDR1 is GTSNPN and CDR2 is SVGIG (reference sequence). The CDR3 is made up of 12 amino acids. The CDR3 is CAWARFTGELFF. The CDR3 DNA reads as TGTGCCTGGGCTAGGTTTACCGGGGAGCTGTTTTTT.

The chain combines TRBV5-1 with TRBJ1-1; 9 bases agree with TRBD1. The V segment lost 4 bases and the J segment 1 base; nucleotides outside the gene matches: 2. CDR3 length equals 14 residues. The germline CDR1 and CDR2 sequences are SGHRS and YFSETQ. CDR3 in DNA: TGCGCCAGCAGCGAACAGGGGGCGAACACTGAAGCTTTCTTT. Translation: CASSEQGANTEAFF. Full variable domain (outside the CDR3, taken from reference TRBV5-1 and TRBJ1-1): KAGVTQTPRYLIKTRGQQVTLSCSPISGHRSVSWYQQTPGQGLQFLFEYFSETQRNKGNFPGRFSGRQFSNSRSEMNVSTLELGDSALYLCASSEQGANTEAFFGQGTRLTVV.

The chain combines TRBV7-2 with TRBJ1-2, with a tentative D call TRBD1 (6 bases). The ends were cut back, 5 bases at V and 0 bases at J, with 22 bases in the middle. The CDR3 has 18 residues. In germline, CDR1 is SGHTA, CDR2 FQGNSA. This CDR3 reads CASSPHSPSRTANYGYTF. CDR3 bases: TGTGCCAGCAGCCCCCATAGCCCTTCGAGGACAGCTAACTATGGCTACACCTTC.

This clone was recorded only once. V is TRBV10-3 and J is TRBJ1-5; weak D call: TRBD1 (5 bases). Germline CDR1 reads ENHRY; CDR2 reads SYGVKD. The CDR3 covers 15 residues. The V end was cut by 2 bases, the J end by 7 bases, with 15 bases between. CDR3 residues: CAISEKFPGSQPQHF. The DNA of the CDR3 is TGTGCCATCAGTGAGAAATTCCCAGGGAGCCAGCCCCAGCATTTT.